This T cell receptor beta chain was observed in a study of graft-versus-host responses after intestinal transplantation. Looking at the study overall: For two to four years after anti-thymocyte globulin induction, all recipients took tacrolimus and steroids.

Study outcomes and limitations: Present in recipient marrow, GvH clones included some that appeared first in ileum or blood.

Profiled with immunoSEQ multiplex PCR; TCRdb holds only in-frame clones, not every one. The sample contains 100,000 or so clones, more than 85% of which appear only once. Remarks on this clone: Its antigen is unidentified.

CDR1 and CDR2 (germline): MGHDK, SYGVNS. The V end lost 1 base, the J end lost 5 bases, and 15 bases lay between the germline ends. The CDR3 runs to 15 residues. This specimen was unstimulated CD4+ T cells sorted from spleen or lymph node cells, taken before intestinal transplant. The chain employs TRBV25-1 and TRBJ2-7; D possibly corresponds to TRBD1 (6 bases). This receptor was identified in a human donor who received an intestinal transplant. For the CDR3, the DNA is TGTGCCAGCAGTGAATTTAAGGGACATGTAGACGAGCAGTACTTC. Protein product: CASSEFKGHVDEQYF.